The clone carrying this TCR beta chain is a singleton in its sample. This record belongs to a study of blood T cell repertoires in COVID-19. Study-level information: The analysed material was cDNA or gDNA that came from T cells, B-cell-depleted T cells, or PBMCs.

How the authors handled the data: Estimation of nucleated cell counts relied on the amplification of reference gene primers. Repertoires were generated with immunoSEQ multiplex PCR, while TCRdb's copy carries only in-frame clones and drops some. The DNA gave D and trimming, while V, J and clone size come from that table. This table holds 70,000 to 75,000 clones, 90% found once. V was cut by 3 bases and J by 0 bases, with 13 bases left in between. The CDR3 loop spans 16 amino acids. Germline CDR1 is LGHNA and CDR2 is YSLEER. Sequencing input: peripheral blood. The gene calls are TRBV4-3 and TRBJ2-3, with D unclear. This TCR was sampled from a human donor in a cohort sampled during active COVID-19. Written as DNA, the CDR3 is TGCGCCAGCAGCCAGCGGCCTCGTGCTAGCACAGATACGCAGTATTTT. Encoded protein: CASSQRPRASTDTQYF.